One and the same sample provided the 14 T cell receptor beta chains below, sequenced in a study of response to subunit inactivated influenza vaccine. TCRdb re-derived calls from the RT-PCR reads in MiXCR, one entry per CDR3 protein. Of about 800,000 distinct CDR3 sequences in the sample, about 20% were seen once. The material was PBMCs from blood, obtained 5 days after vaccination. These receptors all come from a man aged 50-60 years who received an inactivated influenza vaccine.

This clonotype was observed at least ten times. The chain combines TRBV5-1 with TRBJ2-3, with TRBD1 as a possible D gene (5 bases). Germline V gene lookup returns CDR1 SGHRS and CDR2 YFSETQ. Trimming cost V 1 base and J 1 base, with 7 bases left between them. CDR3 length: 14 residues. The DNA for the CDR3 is TGCGCCAGCAGCTTGTCGACAGGCACAGATACGCAGTATTTT. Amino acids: CASSLSTGTDTQYF. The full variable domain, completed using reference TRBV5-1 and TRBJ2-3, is KAGVTQTPRYLIKTRGQQVTLSCSPISGHRSVSWYQQTPGQGLQFLFEYFSETQRNKGNFPGRFSGRQFSNSRSEMNVSTLELGDSALYLCASSLSTGTDTQYFGPGTRLTVL.

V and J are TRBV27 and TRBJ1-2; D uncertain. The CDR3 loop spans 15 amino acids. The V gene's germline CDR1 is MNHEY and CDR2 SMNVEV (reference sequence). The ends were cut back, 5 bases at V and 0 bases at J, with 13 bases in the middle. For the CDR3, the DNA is TGTGCCAGCAGTATTTCCCCCGGGGCTAACTATGGCTACACCTTC. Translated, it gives CASSISPGANYGYTF.

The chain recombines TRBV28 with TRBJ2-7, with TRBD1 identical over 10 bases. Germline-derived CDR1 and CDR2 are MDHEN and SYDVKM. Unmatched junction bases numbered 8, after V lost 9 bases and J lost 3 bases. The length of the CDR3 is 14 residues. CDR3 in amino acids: CASLSRDRGYEQYF. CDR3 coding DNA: TGTGCCAGTCTATCACGGGACAGGGGCTACGAGCAGTACTTC.

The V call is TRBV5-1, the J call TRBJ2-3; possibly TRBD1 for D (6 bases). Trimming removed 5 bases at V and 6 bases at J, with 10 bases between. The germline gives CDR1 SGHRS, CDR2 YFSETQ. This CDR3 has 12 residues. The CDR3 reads CASRTGMDTQYF. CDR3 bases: TGCGCCAGCAGAACAGGGATGGATACGCAGTATTTT. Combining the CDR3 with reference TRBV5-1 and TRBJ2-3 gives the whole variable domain KAGVTQTPRYLIKTRGQQVTLSCSPISGHRSVSWYQQTPGQGLQFLFEYFSETQRNKGNFPGRFSGRQFSNSRSEMNVSTLELGDSALYLCASRTGMDTQYFGPGTRLTVL.

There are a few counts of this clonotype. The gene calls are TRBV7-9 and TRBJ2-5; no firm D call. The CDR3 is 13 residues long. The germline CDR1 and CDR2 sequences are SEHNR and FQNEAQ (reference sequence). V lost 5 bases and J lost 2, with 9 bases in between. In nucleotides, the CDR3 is TGTGCCAGCAGCAAAAACCCACAAGAGACCCAGTACTTC. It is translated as CASSKNPQETQYF.

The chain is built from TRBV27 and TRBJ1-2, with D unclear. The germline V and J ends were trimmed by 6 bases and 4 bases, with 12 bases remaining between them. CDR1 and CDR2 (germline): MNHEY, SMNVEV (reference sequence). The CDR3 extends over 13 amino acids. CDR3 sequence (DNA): TGTGCCAGCAGGCCGGGAGGAGTCTATGGCTACACCTTC. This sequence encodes CASRPGGVYGYTF.

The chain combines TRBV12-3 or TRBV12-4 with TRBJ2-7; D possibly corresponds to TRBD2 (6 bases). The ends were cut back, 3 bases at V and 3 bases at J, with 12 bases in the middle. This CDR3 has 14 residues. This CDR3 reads CASSFGAGFYEQYF. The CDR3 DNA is TGTGCCAGCAGTTTCGGGGCGGGGTTCTACGAGCAGTACTTC.

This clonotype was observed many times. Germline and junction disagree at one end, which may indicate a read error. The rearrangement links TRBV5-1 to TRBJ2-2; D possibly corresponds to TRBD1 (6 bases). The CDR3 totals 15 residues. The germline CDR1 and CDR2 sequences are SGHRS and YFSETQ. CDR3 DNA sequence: TGTGCCAGCAGCCGAGGACAGTCGAACACCGGGGAGCTGTTTTTT. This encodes CASSRGQSNTGELFF.

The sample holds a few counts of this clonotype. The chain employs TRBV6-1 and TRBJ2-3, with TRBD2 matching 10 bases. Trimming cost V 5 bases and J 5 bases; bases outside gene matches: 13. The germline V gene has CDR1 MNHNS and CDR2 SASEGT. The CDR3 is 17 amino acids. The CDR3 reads CASSPYNSGGAIDTQYF. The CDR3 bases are TGTGCCAGCAGTCCATATAACAGCGGGGGGGCCATAGATACGCAGTATTTT.

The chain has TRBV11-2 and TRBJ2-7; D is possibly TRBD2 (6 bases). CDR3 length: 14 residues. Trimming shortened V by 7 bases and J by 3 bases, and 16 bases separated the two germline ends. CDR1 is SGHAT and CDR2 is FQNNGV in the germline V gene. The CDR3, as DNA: TGTGCCAGCACCATGGGCGGGGCGGTCTACGAGCAGTACTTC. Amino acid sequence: CASTMGGAVYEQYF.

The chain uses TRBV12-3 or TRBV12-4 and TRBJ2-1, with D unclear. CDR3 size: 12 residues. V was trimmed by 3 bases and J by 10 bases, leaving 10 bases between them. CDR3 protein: CASSLVLEEQFF. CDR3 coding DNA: TGTGCCAGCAGTTTGGTCCTGGAGGAGCAGTTCTTC.

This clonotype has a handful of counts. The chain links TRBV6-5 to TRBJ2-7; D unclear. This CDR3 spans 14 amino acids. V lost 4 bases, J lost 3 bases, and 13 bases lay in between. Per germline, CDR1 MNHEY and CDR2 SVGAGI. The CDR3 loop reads CASSLTLGFYEQYF. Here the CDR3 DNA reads TGTGCCAGCAGTTTGACTCTAGGTTTCTACGAGCAGTACTTC.

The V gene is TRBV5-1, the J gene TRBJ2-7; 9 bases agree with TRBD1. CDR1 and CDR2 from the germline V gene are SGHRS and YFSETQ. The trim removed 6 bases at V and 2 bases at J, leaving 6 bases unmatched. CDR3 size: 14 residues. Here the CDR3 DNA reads TGCGCCAGCACCGCAAGGGACAGGGCCTACGAGCAGTACTTC. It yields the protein CASTARDRAYEQYF.

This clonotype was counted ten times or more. CDR3 amino acids: CSARAGGSGTEAFF. In DNA, the CDR3 is TGCAGTGCTAGAGCGGGGGGCTCAGGGACTGAAGCTTTCTTT. The V gene is TRBV20-1, the J gene TRBJ1-1, with D possibly matching TRBD1 (6 bases). Trimming stripped 1 base from V and 5 bases from J, with 14 bases between. CDR3 size: 14 residues. Germline V gives CDR1 DFQATT, CDR2 SNEGSKA (reference sequence).